These T cell receptor beta chains were read from a single sample in a study of T cell changes during pregnancy in multiple sclerosis. Produced via immunoSEQ multiplex PCR; TCRdb's table is partial and in-frame only. The repertoire has roughly 38,000 clones, around 90% of them found once; the top ten carry 0.5% to 0.85%. Source: CD4+ T cells from peripheral blood mononuclear cells, taken in the second trimester of pregnancy. Receptors were obtained from a female donor in good health, enrolled as a control in a pregnancy study. Both conserved end residues are trimmed from each CDR3. Clone size, where shown, is once, few, many, or a class for clones that have expanded.

clone_size v_call cdr3_aa
- TRBV11-2 ASSLRREDGYT
- TRBV4-1 ASSLPKGGGTGANVLT
- TRBV19 ASSKVVASGANTGELF
once TRBV19 ASSVTSVGELF
- TRBV29-1 SVDFGRGADTEAF
- TRBV11-2 ASSLGALQY
- TRBV9 ASGRGGSNTGELF
- TRBV6-1 ATRSYSGAADTQY
- TRBV10-1 ASSEPPSTGEESQETQY
once TRBV6-6 ASSSLAGTYNEQF
- TRBV27 ASSLSNRKKVCEQY
once TRBV11-2 ASSFSQGWEQY
- TRBV18 ASSPGAGGEKLF
- TRBV4-3 ASSHYGGAGNEQF
few TRBV27 ASRLRGAGEKLF
- TRBV7-3 ASSSTSSPLH
- TRBV5-1 ASSPPGTPNSGANVLT
- TRBV5-1 ASSLGGLQETQY
- TRBV29-1 SVDETDTQY
- TRBV13 ASSHPGQGNIQY
- TRBV4-3 ASSRTGGAGAF
once TRBV7-2 ASSLGTAGANVLT
- TRBV7-3 ASSPSPGTDTQY
- TRBV6-1 ASSEVRVSNGYT
few TRBV19 ASSMGDRVDYGYT
once TRBV2 ASSEIAGYNEQF